This TCR beta chain was profiled in a study of shared clonotypes between healthy human individuals. Study results and caveats: Shared across a few donors were about 4.6% of the naive CD4 clonotypes. Generation probability values for non-shared clonotypes were lower than those for clonotypes shared by all four donors.

The method was immunoSEQ multiplex PCR; TCRdb's version includes in-frame clones alone and lacks a portion of them. Of about 1.1 million clones in the sample, 75% to 80% were seen once. Of note for this clone: Its antigen is as yet unknown.

The authors divided CD4+ cells into CD45RA+ naive and CD45RA-negative memory subsets. CDR1 is MRHNA, CDR2 SNTAGT, per germline. The CDR3 length is 13 residues. V was trimmed by 5 bases and J by 3 bases, leaving 8 bases between them. The clonotype was recovered from a man younger than 30 in good health. Some clones in this sample may be carry-over from other donors' samples. Sequenced: memory CD4+ T cells from PBMCs. Subset of the sample: CD45RA-negative fraction. The chain recombines TRBV6-4 with TRBJ2-1; tentative D call: TRBD2 (5 bases). As DNA, the CDR3 is TGTGCCAGCAGTAGCGGTCGCTACAATGAGCAGTTCTTC. This sequence encodes CASSSGRYNEQFF.